The rows below give T cell receptor beta chains drawn from one sample of a study of T-cell memory formation after mild COVID-19. MiXCR, applied by TCRdb to the 5' RACE reads, yields one record per CDR3 protein. The sample gives roughly 80,000 distinct CDR3 sequences, around 14% of which show up once; 30% to 35% is in the top ten. The sample taken for sequencing was PBMCs or a T cell subset sorted from them (not recorded which). These TCRs come from an adult woman who had mild COVID-19 (a few samples of this study predate the infection). Cell type and time point are not known. Both conserved end residues are part of each CDR3. D genes are given only for firm matches. Clone size, where shown, is once, few, many, or a class for clones that have expanded.

d_call j_call v_call clone_size cdr3_nt cdr3_aa
TRBD2 TRBJ2-1 TRBV7-6 NA TGTGCCAGCAGCCCCCCCCTTGAGCGGGAGTACTACAATGAGCAGTTCTTC CASSPPLEREYYNEQFF
NA TRBJ2-1 TRBV4-2 few TGTGCCAGCAGCCCAAGGGGCGACTCCTACAATGAGCAGTTCTTC CASSPRGDSYNEQFF
NA TRBJ1-1 TRBV5-1 few TGCGCCAGCAGCTTGGCCAGGAACACTGAAGCTTTCTTT CASSLARNTEAFF
TRBD1 TRBJ2-7 TRBV10-3 NA TGTGCCATCAGTGAGTCTGGGACAGGAGGCTACGAGCAGTACTTC CAISESGTGGYEQYF
TRBD1 TRBJ2-1 TRBV6-5 many TGTGCCAGCAGTTACTCTCAGACAGGGGGACCTTACAATGAGCAGTTCTTC CASSYSQTGGPYNEQFF
NA TRBJ2-7 TRBV7-8 NA TGTGCCAGCAGCTTAGAGCCCTCTACTAGCTACGAGCAGTACTTC CASSLEPSTSYEQYF
NA TRBJ2-1 TRBV6-4 NA TGTGCCAGCAGTGACTCATGGGGGGAGTACAATGAGCAGTTCTTC CASSDSWGEYNEQFF
NA TRBJ1-6 TRBV6-6 NA TGTGCCAGCAGTTACCGACCAGATTCACCCCTCCACTTT CASSYRPDSPLHF
TRBD1 TRBJ1-1 TRBV29-1 few TGCAGCGTCCCGGGACAGGGGGTTTCGAACACTGAAGCTTTCTTT CSVPGQGVSNTEAFF
TRBD2 TRBJ2-2 TRBV5-4 NA TGTGCCAGCAGCTTTAAAATTTTCGTGGCGGGGGAGGCCCCAATCGGGGAGCTGTTTTTT CASSFKIFVAGEAPIGELFF
TRBD1 TRBJ2-1 TRBV12-3/TRBV12-4 NA TGTGCCAGCAGTTTAGTGGGACAGGGTGAACATGAGCAGTTCTTC CASSLVGQGEHEQFF
TRBD2 TRBJ2-1 TRBV30 few TGTGCCTGGAGTCTATGGACTAGCGGAGCCAATGAGCAGTTCTTC CAWSLWTSGANEQFF
NA TRBJ2-1 TRBV30 many TGTGCCTGGAGTGTATTGGCCCGTCCCTACAATGAGCAGTTCTTC CAWSVLARPYNEQFF
TRBD1 TRBJ1-1 TRBV12-5 NA TGTGCTAGTGGTGTGGAAGGACAGGGATTATACACTGAAGCTTTCTTT CASGVEGQGLYTEAFF
NA TRBJ2-7 TRBV7-6 few TGTGCCAGCAGCTTATTCAGCTCCTACGAGCAGTACTTC CASSLFSSYEQYF
TRBD1 TRBJ2-7 TRBV20-1 few TGCAGTGCTAGAGATCTAGGGACAGAGTCCTACGAGCAGTACTTC CSARDLGTESYEQYF
TRBD2 TRBJ2-1 TRBV20-1 NA TGCAGTGCTAGAGATCAGGCCGGACTAGCGGGCCGCTCCTACAATGAGCAGTTCTTC CSARDQAGLAGRSYNEQFF
NA TRBJ2-7 TRBV29-1 NA TGCAGCGTTGAAGACGCCGGGGGCTACGAGCAGTACTTC CSVEDAGGYEQYF
NA TRBJ2-5 TRBV21-1 few TGTGCCAGCAGCAAAGTAGAAGACAGCCTCCCAGGAGAGACCCAGTACTTC CASSKVEDSLPGETQYF
NA TRBJ2-2 TRBV7-2 few TGTGCCAGCAGCCACCGTCGGGGGACAGAGAACACCGGGGAGCTGTTTTTT CASSHRRGTENTGELFF
NA TRBJ2-5 TRBV19 few TGTGCCAGTAGTCTACAGGGCTTGCAGACCCAGTACTTC CASSLQGLQTQYF
NA TRBJ1-5 TRBV6-6 few TGTGCCAGCAGTTACCTGGGGAAGGGCAATCAGCCCCAGCATTTT CASSYLGKGNQPQHF
TRBD1 TRBJ2-3 TRBV29-1 few TGCAGCGTTGAAGATCCCCCACTGACAGGGTCTTGGACAGATACGCAGTATTTT CSVEDPPLTGSWTDTQYF
TRBD1 TRBJ2-1 TRBV29-1 many TGCAGCGCAGGACAGGTCCGAGTTGGAAGCTCCTACAATGAGCAGTTCTTC CSAGQVRVGSSYNEQFF
TRBD2 TRBJ2-7 TRBV29-1 few TGCAGCGTTGAAGACCCGGAGACTAGCGGGCACGAGCAGTACTTC CSVEDPETSGHEQYF
NA TRBJ2-7 TRBV29-1 NA TGCAGCGTTTGGGACTACGAGCAGTACTTC CSVWDYEQYF
NA TRBJ2-2 TRBV12-3/TRBV12-4 NA TGTGCCAGCAGTTTCCACGACACAGCGGCCGGGGAGCTGTTTTTT CASSFHDTAAGELFF
NA TRBJ1-5 TRBV7-2 few TGTGCCAGCAGCTTAGTCGGATGGGGTGAGAATCAGCCCCAGCATTTT CASSLVGWGENQPQHF
NA TRBJ2-1 TRBV12-3/TRBV12-4 NA TGTGCCACCAAAGGCCAGGTCAACGCCGGGGGTGAGCAGTTCTTC CATKGQVNAGGEQFF
TRBD2 TRBJ2-5 TRBV18 NA TGTGCAAGCTCACCAGGACTAGCGATGGAGACCCAGTACTTC CASSPGLAMETQYF
NA TRBJ2-1 TRBV4-2 few TGTGCCAGCAGCCAAGAAGTCCCCTCCCGGGTCGGACATAATGAGCAGTTCTTC CASSQEVPSRVGHNEQFF
TRBD2 TRBJ2-1 TRBV12-3/TRBV12-4 few TGTGCCAGCAGACTACTCATAGCGGGAGGGGCTTACAATGAGCAGTTCTTC CASRLLIAGGAYNEQFF
NA TRBJ2-5 TRBV7-9 few TGTGCCAGCAGCCCGACGAGTGGGGGTGCCGAAGAGACCCAGTACTTC CASSPTSGGAEETQYF
TRBD2 TRBJ2-6 TRBV6-2/TRBV6-3 few TGTGCCAGCAAAAAACTAGCGGGAGGGCCTGGGGCCAACGTCCTGACTTTC CASKKLAGGPGANVLTF
TRBD1 TRBJ2-3 TRBV27 few TGTGCCAGCAGTCTGGGGACAGCTAATACAGATACGCAGTATTTT CASSLGTANTDTQYF
NA TRBJ2-7 TRBV29-1 many TGCAGCGTTGACGGAGGGGCCTACGAGCAGTACTTC CSVDGGAYEQYF
NA TRBJ1-1 TRBV27 NA TGTGCCAGCAGTCCGTATTCAGCCCAGAACACTGAAGCTTTCTTT CASSPYSAQNTEAFF
NA TRBJ1-5 TRBV27 NA TGTGCCAGCAGTTTGCAGTACAATCAGCCCCAGCATTTT CASSLQYNQPQHF
NA TRBJ2-5 TRBV12-3/TRBV12-4 many TGTGCCAGCAGTTTCGAGGGCAGGGAAGAGACCCAGTACTTC CASSFEGREETQYF
TRBD1 TRBJ1-2 TRBV23-1 few TGCGCCAGCAGCTTGGACAGGGAGGCTAACTATGGCTACACCTTC CASSLDREANYGYTF
NA TRBJ2-7 TRBV4-3 few TGCGCCAGCTCCCCCCGTTCTGACTCGTACTCCTACGAGCAGTACTTC CASSPRSDSYSYEQYF
TRBD1 TRBJ2-7 TRBV20-1 NA TGCAGTGCTAGAGAGCTCGGGACAGGCGTCTACGAGCAGTACTTC CSARELGTGVYEQYF
NA TRBJ1-1 TRBV4-1 NA TGCGCCAGCAGCCAAGGTCTACAGGGATTTAGTGAAGCTTTCTTT CASSQGLQGFSEAFF
NA TRBJ1-5 TRBV4-1 few TGCGCCAGCAGCCAAGTTCGGGGGGCCAATCAGCCCCAGCATTTT CASSQVRGANQPQHF
NA TRBJ2-1 TRBV13 few TGTGCCAGCAGCTCCGACAGGAACAATGAGCAGTTCTTC CASSSDRNNEQFF
NA TRBJ1-2 TRBV12-1 NA TGTGCCAGCAGCTTTGGGGACAGGACCATCTATGGCTACACCTTC CASSFGDRTIYGYTF
TRBD2 TRBJ2-1 TRBV9 few TGTGCCAGCAGCGCCGGCGGACTAGGCCATGAGCAGTTCTTC CASSAGGLGHEQFF
NA TRBJ2-7 TRBV12-3/TRBV12-4 NA TGTGCCAGCAGTTTACAGGAATCCTACGAGCAGTACTTC CASSLQESYEQYF
NA TRBJ2-7 TRBV4-1 few TGCGCCAGCAGCCAAGGATCGGACTACGAGCAGTACTTC CASSQGSDYEQYF
NA TRBJ2-1 TRBV6-5 NA TGTGCCAGCAGTAACATCGGCAGGGAGAAGCAATGGGAGCAGTTCTTC CASSNIGREKQWEQFF
NA TRBJ1-1 TRBV12-3/TRBV12-4 few TGTGCCAGCAGTTTAGGACAGCTTTCTGAAGCTTTCTTT CASSLGQLSEAFF
NA TRBJ2-1 TRBV5-1 few TGCGCCAGCAGCTTGGGTTTAGGGGACAATGAGCAGTTCTTC CASSLGLGDNEQFF
NA TRBJ2-1 TRBV5-5 few TGTGCCAGCAGCCTCGAAACCAGGACGGCCTACAATGAGCAGTTCTTC CASSLETRTAYNEQFF
NA TRBJ2-7 TRBV24-1 few TGTGCCACCAGTGATGGGGAAGCGGACGAGCAGTACTTC CATSDGEADEQYF
NA TRBJ1-4 TRBV14 few TGTGCCAGCAGCCAAGACAAAATCGGGCGAAATGAAAAACTGTTTTTT CASSQDKIGRNEKLFF
NA TRBJ2-1 TRBV7-9 NA TGTGCCAGCAGTTGGGATGAGCAGTTCTTC CASSWDEQFF
TRBD2 TRBJ2-1 TRBV4-2 few TGTGCCAGCAGCCAAGATGGGACTAGCGGGGGGGCTTATGAGCAGTTCTTC CASSQDGTSGGAYEQFF
TRBD2 TRBJ2-1 TRBV5-5 NA TGTGCCAGCAGCTCGGGACTAGCGGGGGTCTACAATGAGCAGTTCTTC CASSSGLAGVYNEQFF
NA TRBJ1-5 TRBV12-3/TRBV12-4 few TGTGCCAGCAGTTTTGATGGTCACAGGGAGGAGGATCAGCCCCAGCATTTT CASSFDGHREEDQPQHF